This TCR beta chain derives from a study of OX40 agonist ivuxolimab in advanced cancers. About the research overall: The patients received agonistic anti-OX40 (CD134) antibody ivuxolimab.

In this sample, this clone turned up once. Clones were sequenced by immunoSEQ multiplex PCR, and TCRdb holds only the in-frame ones, with some missing. The sample yields about 24,000 clones, just over 90% seen once. The V and J ends lost 6 bases and 8 bases respectively, with 19 bases between them. Germline V gene lookup returns CDR1 SGHVS and CDR2 FQNEAQ. The CDR3 loop spans 14 amino acids. This receptor was identified in an adult with an advanced solid tumor such as melanoma, head and neck, liver or kidney cancer. V and J are TRBV7-8 and TRBJ1-2; D may be TRBD1 (6 bases). Here the sequenced sample was CD4+ or CD8+ T cells sorted from blood, taken in a trial of the OX40 agonist ivuxolimab. The CDR3 protein is CASSPYRAQGGYTF. Written as DNA, the CDR3 is TGTGCCAGCAGTCCCTACAGGGCCCAGGGAGGCTACACCTTC. Full variable domain (missing parts from reference TRBV7-8 and TRBJ1-2): GAGVSQSPRYKVAKRGQDVALRCDPISGHVSLFWYQQALGQGPEFLTYFQNEAQLDKSGLPSDRFFAERPEGSVSTLKIQRTQQEDSAVYLCASSPYRAQGGYTFGSGTRLTVV.